This T cell receptor (beta chain) appears in the sequencing data of a study of T cells in Graves' hyperthyroidism and ophthalmopathy. The overall study: Once the initial diagnosis was made, peripheral blood was obtained before any treatment.

RNA transcripts yielded amplified TCR beta CDR3 regions. First-round RT-PCR targeting the TCR CDR3 was performed with the HTBI primer set. TCRdb fed the multiplex PCR reads into MiXCR, producing one record per CDR3 protein. The profile shows roughly 530,000 distinct CDR3 sequences, 17% of them singletons. Germline V gene lookup returns CDR1 SGHTS and CDR2 YDEGEE. CDR3 size: 15 residues. V lost 9 bases, J lost 4 bases, and 15 bases stayed unmatched. This rearrangement joins TRBV5-8 to TRBJ1-2, with 7 bases fitting TRBD1. The receptor was isolated from a woman aged 18-30 years with Graves' ophthalmopathy. Input material: blood. The CDR3 spells CATDGTVDSFYGYTF. DNA for the CDR3: TGTGCCACCGACGGGACAGTCGATTCTTTCTATGGCTACACCTTC.